Each of the 31 T cell receptor beta chains below was sequenced from the same sample in a study of cytomegalovirus exposure and HLA in healthy donors. PCR employed 60 Vbeta and 13 Jbeta primers. The repertoire was sequenced with immunoSEQ multiplex PCR; TCRdb's copy has only in-frame clones and lacks some. Of 200,000 to 250,000 clones listed, 70% to 80% are singletons. Sequencing used PBMCs. Source of these receptors: a woman aged 25 to 39 in good health and CMV-seronegative.

This clone was found a few times. This sequence joins TRBV11-1 and TRBJ1-1; TRBD1 aligns across 10 bases. This CDR3 comprises 13 residues. The V gene's germline CDR1 is SGHAT and CDR2 FQDESV (reference sequence). After removal of 5 bases from V and 5 bases from J, the junction contained 2 bases not matched to a gene. DNA of the CDR3: TGTGCCAGCAGCCTGGACAGGGGGACTGAAGCTTTCTTT. This gives the protein CASSLDRGTEAFF.

This clone was counted a single time. The CDR3 DNA sequence: TGTGCCAGCAGCTCCAGGGCCTCCTCCTATAATTCACCCCTCCACTTT. Translating it yields CASSSRASSYNSPLHF. The chain joins TRBV5-5 to TRBJ1-6; tentatively, D is TRBD1 (5 bases). The CDR3 has 16 residues. Germline assignment: CDR1 SGHKS and CDR2 YYEKEE (reference sequence). Trimming shortened V by 3 bases and J by 0 bases, and 10 bases separated the two germline ends.

This clone has a single count. Germline is not matched at one junction end, which may reflect a read error. The J gene is TRBJ2-7, the V gene TRBV7-9, with D tentatively TRBD2 (7 bases). The CDR3 covers 13 residues. The germline V gene encodes CDR1 SEHNR and CDR2 FQNEAQ (reference sequence). The CDR3 DNA follows: TGTTCCAGCAGCTTGGGGGGGCCCTACGAGCAGTACTTC. As protein: CSSSLGGPYEQYF.

The chain employs TRBV15 and TRBJ1-1, with D unresolved. Germline loops: CDR1 LNHNV, CDR2 YYDKDF (reference sequence). Trimming pared 1 base from V and 5 bases from J, leaving 8 bases between. CDR3 size: 13 residues. The CDR3 loop reads CATSRGGSTEAFF. The CDR3, as DNA: TGTGCCACCAGCAGAGGCGGCAGTACTGAAGCTTTCTTT. Based on the CDR3 plus reference TRBV15 and TRBJ1-1, the full variable domain is DAMVIQNPRYQVTQFGKPVTLSCSQTLNHNVMYWYQQKSSQAPKLLFHYYDKDFNNEADTPDNFQSRRPNTSFCFLDIRSPGLGDTAMYLCATSRGGSTEAFFGQGTRLTVV.

V and J are TRBV29-1 and TRBJ1-1; the D is unclear. V lost 3 bases and J lost 6, with 8 bases in between. The germline CDR1 and CDR2 sequences are SQVTM and ANQGSEA. The CDR3 sequence is 11 residues long. This chain's CDR3 is CSVDQAAEAFF. The CDR3 bases are TGCAGCGTTGATCAGGCAGCTGAAGCTTTCTTT.

The chain carries TRBV19 and TRBJ2-1; 9 nucleotides match TRBD1. J lost 8 bases, V lost 4 bases, and 6 bases had no gene match. The CDR3 runs 14 residues. The germline CDR1 and CDR2 sequences are LNHDA and SQIVND (reference sequence). CDR3 region: CASSTGQGWHEQFF. The CDR3 nucleotides read TGTGCCAGTAGTACGGGACAGGGATGGCATGAGCAGTTCTTC.

The chain uses TRBV19 and TRBJ2-7; D perhaps matches TRBD1 (7 bases). The CDR3 totals 15 residues. The V gene lost 6 bases and the J gene lost 0 bases, with 15 bases spanning the gap. CDR1 is LNHDA and CDR2 is SQIVND in the germline V gene (reference sequence). The CDR3 DNA reads TGTGCCAGTAGCGGGAGACAGGGAAACTCCTACGAGCAGTACTTC. Its translation: CASSGRQGNSYEQYF.

The V and J genes are TRBV7-3 and TRBJ2-2; 10 bases match TRBD2. V lost 4 bases to trimming and J lost 5 bases; unmatched junction nucleotides: 4. The CDR3 is made up of 15 amino acids. Germline V CDR1 and CDR2: SGHTA, FQGTGA. CDR3 sequence: CASSSSGSRTGELFF. The CDR3, as DNA: TGTGCCAGCAGCTCTAGCGGGAGTAGGACCGGGGAGCTGTTTTTT.

Of note for this clone: Other DNA sequences in the sample encode the same CDR3. The chain employs TRBV30 and TRBJ2-5, with D perhaps matching TRBD2 (5 bases). CDR3 length equals 12 residues. Germline CDR1 reads GTSNPN; CDR2 reads SVGIG (reference sequence). V was cut by 0 bases and J by 5 bases, with 7 bases left in between. CDR3 sequence: CAWSVRGETQYF. CDR3 nucleotide sequence: TGTGCCTGGAGTGTACGAGGGGAGACCCAGTACTTC.

This clone was seen a single time. The rearrangement joins TRBV7-8 to TRBJ2-5; D might be TRBD1 (6 bases). The J call is doubtful: the DNA matches TRBJ2-7 better. This CDR3 is built from 15 residues. CDR1 is SGHVS, CDR2 FQNEAQ, per germline. The CDR3 loop reads CASSTRDILSYEQYF. DNA of the CDR3: TGTGCCAGCAGCACCCGGGACATCCTCTCCTACGAGCAGTACTTC.

The gene calls are TRBV5-1 and TRBJ2-7; 8 nucleotides line up with TRBD1. Germline V gives CDR1 SGHRS, CDR2 YFSETQ. Losses at the gene ends were 5 bases for V and 0 bases for J; bases not matched to a gene: 4. This CDR3 has 14 amino acids. In nucleotides, the CDR3 is TGCGCCAGCAGAGGACAGGGTGACTCCTACGAGCAGTACTTC. Encoded protein: CASRGQGDSYEQYF.

The CDR3 spells CASSGRPTDTQYF. The DNA for the CDR3 is TGTGCCAGCAGCGGGAGACCCACAGATACGCAGTATTTT. This chain connects TRBV21-1 to TRBJ2-3; TRBD2 was called by the table and not checked on the DNA. TRBV21-1 is a recognized pseudogene. The CDR3 has 13 amino acids.

The chain couples TRBV4-2 to TRBJ2-2; TRBD1 matches at 8 bases. Trimming cost V 1 base and J 4 bases; bases outside gene matches: 5. The germline V gene encodes CDR1 LGHNA and CDR2 YNFKEQ. The CDR3 contains 16 residues. The CDR3 region is CASSQVRQGATGELFF. The CDR3 bases are TGTGCCAGCAGCCAAGTACGCCAGGGGGCCACCGGGGAGCTGTTTTTT.

V is TRBV21-1 and J is TRBJ1-5; the listed D gene, TRBD1, was not tested against the DNA. TRBV21-1 represents a pseudogene. This CDR3 has 14 residues. The CDR3 loop is CARNSQGAFQPQHF. The CDR3 bases are TGTGCCAGAAATTCACAGGGGGCCTTTCAGCCCCAGCATTTT.

The genes are TRBV2 and TRBJ2-7; tentatively, D is TRBD1 (6 bases). V was shortened by 6 bases and J by 4 bases, with 19 bases between the two germline ends. The CDR3 length is 15 residues. From germline, CDR1 is SNHLY and CDR2 FYNNEI. Here the CDR3 reads CASSPRPRGGYEQYF. The CDR3 nucleotides are TGTGCCAGCAGCCCTCGACCCCGAGGGGGATACGAGCAGTACTTC.

This clone has a single count. The rearrangement joins TRBV4-1 to TRBJ2-1; 14 positions agree with TRBD2. Germline values: CDR1 MGHRA, CDR2 YSYEKL. V shed 0 bases and J 8 bases; nucleotides not matched to a gene: 6. The CDR3 has 17 residues. CDR3 in amino acids: CASSQETSGRGEDEQFF. CDR3 nucleotide sequence: TGCGCCAGCAGCCAAGAGACTAGCGGGAGGGGAGAGGATGAGCAGTTCTTC.

This sequence joins TRBV14 and TRBJ2-5; the D gene is possibly TRBD2 (6 bases). Between the trimmed V and J ends, which lost 4 bases and 5 bases, there was a span of 23 bases. CDR1 SGHDN and CDR2 FVKESK come from the germline V gene. The CDR3 length is 17 residues. The CDR3 sequence: CASSLRGAAGYRETQYF. CDR3 DNA: TGTGCCAGCAGCCTACGCGGGGCTGCAGGCTACCGGGAGACCCAGTACTTC.

The chain couples TRBV5-1 to TRBJ2-6, with D perhaps matching TRBD1 (5 bases). This CDR3 spans 18 amino acids. The V gene's germline CDR1 is SGHRS and CDR2 YFSETQ. Trimming cost V 2 bases and J 0 bases, with 15 bases left between them. The CDR3 sequence is CASSFDGHKSSGANVLTF. CDR3 bases: TGCGCCAGCAGCTTTGACGGACACAAGAGCTCTGGGGCCAACGTCCTGACTTTC.

The J gene is TRBJ2-2, the V gene TRBV7-3; 10 nucleotides line up with TRBD1. CDR3 length: 15 residues. The V gene's germline CDR1 is SGHTA and CDR2 FQGTGA. The trim removed 5 bases at V and 6 bases at J, leaving 6 bases unmatched. CDR3 nucleotides: TGTGCCAGCAGCCCCGGGACAGGGGACGCCGGGGAGCTGTTTTTT. Protein product: CASSPGTGDAGELFF.

The chain couples TRBV7-2 to TRBJ1-1; TRBD1 agrees at 11 bases. V dropped 2 bases and J dropped 5; count of bases not matched to a gene: 1. Germline values: CDR1 SGHTA, CDR2 FQGNSA. The CDR3 extends over 14 amino acids. The CDR3 coding sequence is TGTGCCAGCAGCTTACGGGACAGGGGGACTGAAGCTTTCTTT. This sequence encodes CASSLRDRGTEAFF. Filled out from reference TRBV7-2 and TRBJ1-1, the complete variable domain reads GAGVSQSPSNKVTEKGKDVELRCDPISGHTALYWYRQSLGQGLEFLIYFQGNSAPDKSGLPSDRFSAERTGGSVSTLTIQRTQQEDSAVYLCASSLRDRGTEAFFGQGTRLTVV.

This chain connects TRBV29-1 to TRBJ2-3; 7 bases agree with TRBD1. Germline CDR1 SQVTM, CDR2 ANQGSEA. The CDR3 runs 15 residues. V was pared by 6 bases and J by 0 bases, with 9 bases of the junction left unmatched. Written as DNA, the CDR3 is TGCAGCGTAGAAACAGGGGCCCCTAGCACAGATACGCAGTATTTT. Translated, it gives CSVETGAPSTDTQYF.

The chain joins TRBV5-1 to TRBJ2-3, with 10 bases identical to TRBD1. Germline V lookup: CDR1 SGHRS, CDR2 YFSETQ. The length of the CDR3 is 15 residues. Germline trimming cut 7 bases from V and 4 bases from J; bases unmatched to any gene: 9. The CDR3 loop reads CASGTGTGAPDTQYF. The CDR3 nucleotides read TGCGCCAGCGGAACCGGGACAGGGGCTCCAGATACGCAGTATTTT.

The genes are TRBV30 and TRBJ2-4, with 9 bases aligning to TRBD2. The CDR3 runs to 15 residues. Germline values: CDR1 GTSNPN, CDR2 SVGIG (reference sequence). Trimming removed 0 bases from V and 5 bases from J; junction bases left unmatched: 5. CDR3: CAWSVRAGGQNIQYF. The CDR3 bases are TGTGCCTGGAGTGTTAGAGCGGGAGGCCAAAACATTCAGTACTTC.

In its sample, this clone was seen once. The rearrangement joins TRBV18 to TRBJ1-1, with TRBD1 matching over 10 bases. The CDR3 spans 15 residues. V lost 6 bases to trimming and J lost 3 bases; unmatched junction nucleotides: 7. Germline CDR1 KGHSH, CDR2 LQKENI. CDR3 bases: TGTGCCAGCTCCCGACAGGGGGCAGGGGACACTGAAGCTTTCTTT. Its protein product is CASSRQGAGDTEAFF.

This clone was counted between two and nine times. The chain is built from TRBV2 and TRBJ1-1; D ambiguous. The germline gives CDR1 SNHLY, CDR2 FYNNEI. This CDR3 is 12 amino acids long. Trimming shortened V by 5 bases and J by 7 bases, and 11 bases separated the two germline ends. CDR3 in amino acids: CASSYEGDEAFF. The CDR3 DNA reads as TGTGCCAGCAGTTACGAGGGAGATGAAGCTTTCTTT.

This chain uses TRBV7-9 with TRBJ2-5, with TRBD2 identical over 10 bases. The ends lost 1 base at V and 1 base at J; junction bases unmatched: 3. The CDR3 is 16 residues long. Germline V gene lookup returns CDR1 SEHNR and CDR2 FQNEAQ (reference sequence). Here the CDR3 DNA reads TGTGCCAGCAGCTTAGAGGGGACTAGCGCCCAAGAGACCCAGTACTTC. It encodes CASSLEGTSAQETQYF.

The V call is TRBV19, the J call TRBJ2-2; D uncertain. Germline CDR1 LNHDA, CDR2 SQIVND (reference sequence). Trimming shortened V by 6 bases and J by 5 bases, and 13 bases separated the two germline ends. The CDR3 length is 14 residues. CDR3 nucleotide sequence: TGTGCCAGTAGCGGGTTATCGATTACCGGGGAGCTGTTTTTT. Translated: CASSGLSITGELFF.

The rearrangement uses TRBV5-1 and TRBJ2-2, with a tentative D call TRBD2 (5 bases). The CDR3 is 15 amino acids. V was pared by 6 bases and J by 0 bases, with 12 bases between. Germline loops: CDR1 SGHRS, CDR2 YFSETQ. CDR3 residues: CASTPREPNTGELFF. CDR3 nucleotides: TGCGCCAGCACTCCGAGGGAGCCGAACACCGGGGAGCTGTTTTTT.

A note on this clone: The same CDR3 arises from other DNA sequences in this sample as well. Written as DNA, the CDR3 is TGCGCCAGCAGCCGGGACAGGGACTACGAGCAGTACTTC. Protein: CASSRDRDYEQYF. The chain recombines TRBV5-1 with TRBJ2-7; TRBD1 matches at 9 bases. Germline V gene sequence: CDR1 SGHRS, CDR2 YFSETQ. The CDR3 extends over 13 amino acids. Trimming at V came to 4 bases and at J to 3 bases, leaving 2 bases not matched to a gene.

Comment on this clone: Other DNA sequences in the sample encode the same CDR3. The chain employs TRBV27 and TRBJ1-6; the D gene is possibly TRBD1 (6 bases). V lost 3 bases to trimming and J lost 6 bases, with 12 bases between them. Germline V gives CDR1 MNHEY, CDR2 SMNVEV (reference sequence). This CDR3 has 15 residues. CDR3 nucleotides: TGTGCCAGCAGTTTGTGGCCAGGGGCTAATTCACCCCTCCACTTT. Protein sequence: CASSLWPGANSPLHF.

This rearrangement joins TRBV5-4 to TRBJ1-3, with D unresolved. This CDR3 spans 13 amino acids. Per the germline V gene, CDR1 is SGHNT and CDR2 is YYREEE (reference sequence). V dropped 1 base and J dropped 4 bases, with 6 bases sitting between them. The CDR3 loop reads CASSLNLGNTIYF. CDR3 DNA sequence: TGTGCCAGCAGCTTGAACTTAGGAAACACCATATATTTT. The full variable domain, with the rest looked up from reference TRBV5-4 and TRBJ1-3, is ETGVTQSPTHLIKTRGQQVTLRCSSQSGHNTVSWYQQALGQGPQFIFQYYREEENGRGNFPPRFSGLQFPNYSSELNVNALELDDSALYLCASSLNLGNTIYFGEGSWLTVV.